A single sample is the source of the 26 T cell receptor beta chains below, sequenced in a study of OX40 agonist ivuxolimab in advanced cancers. Profiling relied on immunoSEQ multiplex PCR, and the TCRdb table lists in-frame clones only, not all of them. In the table there are approximately 61,000 clones, 65% to 85% of which are singletons. The sample was CD4+ or CD8+ T cells sorted from blood, taken in a trial of the OX40 agonist ivuxolimab. These receptor sequences come from an adult with an advanced solid tumor such as melanoma, head and neck, liver or kidney cancer.

The chain employs TRBV4-1 and TRBJ2-1, with D possibly TRBD2 on 6 matching bases. Trimming pared 6 bases from V and 0 bases from J, leaving 12 bases between. CDR1 is MGHRA and CDR2 is YSYEKL in the germline V gene. This CDR3 region has 15 residues. The CDR3 DNA sequence: TGCGCCAGCAGTCGGGGGAGCTCCTCCTACAATGAGCAGTTCTTC. It encodes CASSRGSSSYNEQFF.

The genes are TRBV21-1 and TRBJ2-4; TRBD1, as called in the table, went unchecked against the DNA. TRBV21-1 is annotated as a pseudogene. The CDR3 spans 14 residues. CDR3 sequence: CASSGGTARDIQYF. CDR3 sequence (DNA): TGTGCCAGCAGCGGGGGGACAGCACGAGACATTCAGTACTTC.

The CDR3 nucleotides read TGTGCCAGTAGTCAAGGGGGACTAGGGAGTACTGAAGCTTTCTTT. It specifies CASSQGGLGSTEAFF. V gene TRBV19 combines with J gene TRBJ1-1; weak D call: TRBD1 (6 bases). Germline values: CDR1 LNHDA, CDR2 SQIVND (reference sequence). V dropped 5 bases and J dropped 5 bases, with 18 bases sitting between them. The length of the CDR3 is 15 residues.

The J gene is TRBJ2-7, the V gene TRBV7-9, with D maybe TRBD2 (6 bases). Trimming pared 2 bases from V and 6 bases from J, leaving 20 bases between. The CDR3 consists of 16 residues. The germline V gene has CDR1 SEHNR and CDR2 FQNEAQ (reference sequence). CDR3 amino acids: CASSLTSSGGEREQYV. CDR3 bases: TGTGCCAGCAGCTTAACGAGTTCAGGAGGGGAACGCGAGCAGTACGTC.

This clone appeared once. V usage is TRBV5-1 and J usage is TRBJ2-5; 9 bases match TRBD2. Trimming removed 2 bases from V and 5 bases from J; junction bases left unmatched: 7. The CDR3 contains 15 residues. Germline CDR1 reads SGHRS; CDR2 reads YFSETQ. Written as DNA, the CDR3 is TGCGCCAGCAGCTTCGGCGGGAGGGGGGACGAGACCCAGTACTTC. This sequence encodes CASSFGGRGDETQYF.

This clone has a single count. The chain links TRBV4-2 to TRBJ2-2; 9 bases fit TRBD2. The CDR3 covers 18 residues. The germline V gene has CDR1 LGHNA and CDR2 YNFKEQ. V lost 4 bases to trimming and J lost 0 bases; unmatched junction nucleotides: 9. CDR3: CASSPTLGLAPNTGELFF. The CDR3 DNA is TGTGCCAGCAGCCCAACCTTAGGACTAGCGCCGAACACCGGGGAGCTGTTTTTT.

This chain links TRBV2 with TRBJ2-1; D remains ambiguous. CDR1 SNHLY and CDR2 FYNNEI come from the germline V gene. The CDR3 length is 11 residues. Trimming took off 3 bases at V and 4 bases at J, with 1 base between the two ends. Written as DNA, the CDR3 is TGTGCCAGCAGTGATTACAATGAGCAGTTCTTC. This encodes CASSDYNEQFF.

The chain has TRBV21-1 and TRBJ1-1. TRBV21-1 is deemed a pseudogene. This CDR3 region has 16 residues. This chain's CDR3 is CASSQGRSSMGTEAFF. The CDR3 coding sequence is TGTGCCAGCAGCCAAGGGAGGAGCTCAATGGGCACTGAAGCTTTCTTT.

The genes are TRBV2 and TRBJ1-2; tentatively, D is TRBD1 (6 bases). With 6 bases removed from V and 0 bases from J, the gap between germline ends came to 14 bases. This CDR3 comprises 15 residues. Germline V gives CDR1 SNHLY, CDR2 FYNNEI. The CDR3 nucleotides are TGTGCCAGCAGCGGGGGGGCCCCTGCTAACTATGGCTACACCTTC. Residues: CASSGGAPANYGYTF.

The chain has TRBV6-6 and TRBJ2-1; 10 bases agree with TRBD1. The V segment lost 6 bases and the J segment 3 bases; nucleotides outside the gene matches: 2. In germline, CDR1 is MNHNY, CDR2 SVGAGI (reference sequence). The CDR3 loop spans 14 amino acids. The CDR3 DNA sequence: TGTGCCAGCAGGGACAGGGGGGTCTACAATGAGCAGTTCTTC. It is translated as CASRDRGVYNEQFF.

This clone was picked up a small number of times. The gene calls are TRBV5-6 and TRBJ1-2; no reliable D call. Germline V gene sequence: CDR1 SGHDT, CDR2 YYEEEE. Trimming shortened V by 2 bases and J by 0 bases, and 8 bases separated the two germline ends. This CDR3 is 14 amino acids long. DNA of the CDR3: TGTGCCAGCAGCTTATCTGGCGCTAACTATGGCTACACCTTC. It translates to CASSLSGANYGYTF.

This chain uses TRBV11-2 with TRBJ2-1; D remains ambiguous. Trimming took 4 bases from V and 0 from J, leaving 10 bases between them. Germline values: CDR1 SGHAT, CDR2 FQNNGV. The CDR3 covers 15 residues. As DNA, the CDR3 is TGTGCCAGCAGCTCGGCTCGCAGCTCCTACAATGAGCAGTTCTTC. This gives the protein CASSSARSSYNEQFF. Together with reference TRBV11-2 and TRBJ2-1, the CDR3 gives the full variable domain: EAGVAQSPRYKIIEKRQSVAFWCNPISGHATLYWYQQILGQGPKLLIQFQNNGVVDDSQLPKDRFSAERLKGVDSTLKIQPAKLEDSAVYLCASSSARSSYNEQFFGPGTRLTVL.

This clone has just a few counts. The chain recombines TRBV29-1 with TRBJ1-1; TRBD1 agrees at 7 bases. CDR1 is SQVTM, CDR2 ANQGSEA, per germline. V gave up 7 bases and J gave up 6 bases; unmatched junction bases: 8. CDR3 length equals 12 residues. The CDR3 DNA follows: TGCAGCGCCTCAACAGACAGGGCTGAAGCTTTCTTT. Its protein is CSASTDRAEAFF.

The table lists this clone with a count of one. DNA for the CDR3: TGTGCCTGGCAACAAACAGGGGCGACTGAAGCTTTCTTT. It encodes CAWQQTGATEAFF. The chain joins TRBV30 to TRBJ1-1; 7 bases match TRBD1. The V segment lost 5 bases and the J segment 5 bases; nucleotides outside the gene matches: 8. This CDR3 spans 13 amino acids. CDR1 GTSNPN and CDR2 SVGIG come from the germline V gene (reference sequence).

CDR3 amino acids: CASSLASQGFNSPLHF. DNA of the CDR3: TGTGCCAGCAGCTTAGCGTCCCAGGGATTTAATTCACCCCTCCACTTT. The genes are TRBV7-2 and TRBJ1-6, with D perhaps TRBD1 (5 bases). Germline V lookup: CDR1 SGHTA, CDR2 FQGNSA. V lost 0 bases and J 6 bases, leaving 12 bases between the germline ends. The CDR3 runs to 16 residues.

This chain connects TRBV10-3 to TRBJ1-1; maybe TRBD1 (5 bases). CDR1 and CDR2 from the germline V gene are ENHRY and SYGVKD. The length of the CDR3 is 15 residues. Trimming removed 2 bases at V and 5 bases at J, with 15 bases between. CDR3 DNA sequence: TGTGCCATCAGTGAGGGGACCTTATTAGAGACTGAAGCTTTCTTT. Its translation: CAISEGTLLETEAFF.

The chain combines TRBV7-3 with TRBJ2-7, with TRBD2 identical over 9 bases. V lost 2 bases to trimming and J lost 4 bases; unmatched junction nucleotides: 3. The germline CDR1 and CDR2 sequences are SGHTA and FQGTGA. This CDR3 contains 14 residues. CDR3 region: CASSLGLAPYEQYF. The CDR3 DNA follows: TGTGCCAGCAGCTTAGGACTAGCGCCTTACGAGCAGTACTTC. The variable domain in full, completed from reference TRBV7-3 and TRBJ2-7, reads GAGVSQTPSNKVTEKGKYVELRCDPISGHTALYWYRQSLGQGPEFLIYFQGTGAADDSGLPNDRFFAVRPEGSVSTLKIQRTERGDSAVYLCASSLGLAPYEQYFGPGTRLTVT.

The V call is TRBV5-1, the J call TRBJ2-1; the match to TRBD2 covers 9 bases. The V gene end was trimmed by 3 bases and the J gene end by 5 bases; junction bases not matched to a gene: 6. CDR3 length equals 15 residues. The germline V gene encodes CDR1 SGHRS and CDR2 YFSETQ. This CDR3 is CASSWGTSRHNEQFF. The CDR3 coding sequence is TGCGCCAGCAGCTGGGGGACTAGCAGACACAATGAGCAGTTCTTC. Variable domain in full (rest from reference TRBV5-1 and TRBJ2-1): KAGVTQTPRYLIKTRGQQVTLSCSPISGHRSVSWYQQTPGQGLQFLFEYFSETQRNKGNFPGRFSGRQFSNSRSEMNVSTLELGDSALYLCASSWGTSRHNEQFFGPGTRLTVL.

The J gene is TRBJ2-1, the V gene TRBV10-2; no clear D gene. With 6 bases removed from V and 7 bases from J, the gap between germline ends came to 10 bases. This CDR3 contains 12 residues. The germline gives CDR1 WSHSY, CDR2 SAAADI. CDR3: CASRNGWNEQFF. The DNA for the CDR3 is TGCGCCAGCAGAAACGGTTGGAATGAGCAGTTCTTC.

A single count supports this clone. This chain uses TRBV10-1 with TRBJ2-1; TRBD2 agrees at 7 bases. V trimming: 3 bases; J trimming: 9 bases; junction bases outside the gene matches: 8. Germline V CDR1 and CDR2: WNHNN, SYGVQD (reference sequence). The CDR3 consists of 14 residues. In DNA form, the CDR3 reads TGCGCCAGCAGTGACCGGACTAGGCTCTCTGAGCAGTTCTTC. Its protein product is CASSDRTRLSEQFF.

The gene calls are TRBV11-2 and TRBJ2-5; 9 bases map to TRBD2. Unmatched junction bases numbered 21, after V lost 5 bases and J lost 5 bases. CDR1 is SGHAT and CDR2 is FQNNGV in the germline V gene. The CDR3 is 19 amino acids. CDR3 protein: CASSLRGLSAGGPGETQYF. DNA for the CDR3: TGTGCCAGCAGCCTAAGGGGACTATCGGCGGGAGGGCCCGGGGAGACCCAGTACTTC.

The rearrangement joins TRBV30 to TRBJ1-5, with 9 bases that match TRBD1. The CDR3 is 16 amino acids. CDR1 is GTSNPN, CDR2 SVGIG, per germline (reference sequence). V gave up 3 bases and J gave up 1 base; unmatched junction bases: 7. For the CDR3, the DNA is TGTGCCTGGAGATCAACAGGGGGCCGGAGCAATCAGCCCCAGCATTTT. This translates into CAWRSTGGRSNQPQHF. The full variable domain, with the rest looked up from reference TRBV30 and TRBJ1-5, is SQTIHQWPATLVQPVGSPLSLECTVEGTSNPNLYWYRQAAGRGLQLLFYSVGIGQISSEVPQNLSASRPQDRQFILSSKKLLLSDSGFYLCAWRSTGGRSNQPQHFGDGTRLSIL.

The V call is TRBV5-4, the J call TRBJ2-5, with a weak D call TRBD1 (6 bases). This CDR3 spans 15 amino acids. Looked up from germline, CDR1 is SGHNT and CDR2 is YYREEE (reference sequence). Deletions cut 6 bases from V and 0 bases from J, with 15 bases between. This chain's CDR3 is CASKGESPYQETQYF. CDR3 coding DNA: TGTGCCAGCAAGGGGGAGTCCCCGTACCAAGAGACCCAGTACTTC.

This chain joins TRBV9 and TRBJ2-2, with no clear D. The V gene's germline CDR1 is SGDLS and CDR2 YYNGEE. V was trimmed by 4 bases and J by 4 bases, leaving 14 bases between them. The CDR3 has 15 amino acids. Here the CDR3 reads CASSPGVPGTGELFF. As DNA, the CDR3 is TGTGCCAGCAGCCCCGGAGTGCCGGGCACCGGGGAGCTGTTTTTT.

This clone was detected a few times. J is TRBJ2-1 and V is TRBV5-1; a weak D match, TRBD2 (5 bases). V was trimmed by 0 bases and J by 0 bases, leaving 7 bases between them. Germline CDR1 is SGHRS and CDR2 is YFSETQ. The CDR3 consists of 15 residues. CDR3: CASSLDEGSYNEQFF. The CDR3 coding sequence is TGCGCCAGCAGCTTGGACGAGGGCTCCTACAATGAGCAGTTCTTC.

The V call is TRBV5-1, the J call TRBJ1-1, with a weak D call TRBD1 (6 bases). The ends were cut back, 2 bases at V and 4 bases at J, with 12 bases in the middle. The CDR3 has 14 amino acids. Per the germline V gene, CDR1 is SGHRS and CDR2 is YFSETQ. The CDR3 here is CASSFGGRVTEAFF. CDR3 DNA sequence: TGCGCCAGCAGCTTTGGGGGGCGAGTCACTGAAGCTTTCTTT.